The present T cell receptor (beta chain) was sequenced within a study of cytomegalovirus exposure and HLA in healthy donors. The CDR3 extends over 16 amino acids. Germline V CDR1 and CDR2: SGHVS, FQNEAQ. The trim removed 4 bases at V and 10 bases at J, leaving 9 bases unmatched. Notes on this clone: The antigen remains undetermined.

The study ran its PCR with 60 Vbeta and 13 Jbeta primers. Data came from immunoSEQ multiplex PCR; TCRdb stores just in-frame clones and leaves some out. Altogether some 220,000 clones are present, about 89% being singletons, with the ten largest covering 1%. Study conclusions and caveats: In a later analysis, a genetic analysis reported fewer productive-TCR N-insertions in an Asian-associated ancestry cluster than the cohort average. Researchers catalogued 160 or so TCR beta chains as cytomegalovirus-associated. One variant, a missense change in DCLRE1C, was linked in a later analysis to TCR beta V- and J-gene trimming. In vitro experiments confirmed that three CMV-associated chains were specific for CMV antigens.

This chain links TRBV7-8 with TRBJ2-1; 14 nucleotides align to TRBD2. This clonotype was sampled from a woman aged 18-29 years in good health and CMV-seronegative. Sequencing input: PBMCs. CDR3 region: CASSSTGTSGRREQFF. The CDR3 DNA sequence: TGTGCCAGCAGCTCCACCGGGACTAGCGGGAGAAGGGAGCAGTTCTTC. The full variable domain, its missing parts supplied by reference TRBV7-8 and TRBJ2-1, is GAGVSQSPRYKVAKRGQDVALRCDPISGHVSLFWYQQALGQGPEFLTYFQNEAQLDKSGLPSDRFFAERPEGSVSTLKIQRTQQEDSAVYLCASSSTGTSGRREQFFGPGTRLTVL.